A single sample gave rise to the 6 T cell receptor beta chains below, sequenced in a study of blood T cell repertoires in COVID-19 (dated by TCRdb to the early 2020s). The library was prepared using the immunoSEQ multiplex PCR assay. Held by TCRdb, this immuneACCESS table contains in-frame sequences only and omits some clones. Under half of the omission traces to an unresolved V gene where checked; the cause of the rest is unknown. The sample table contains some 110,000 clones; only one count was recorded for over 65% of them. Roughly 6.2% of the sample belongs to the ten largest clones. Sequenced sample: peripheral blood. The source of these receptors is a man aged 65 to 85 with acute or convalescent COVID-19.

The table lists this clone with a few counts. The DNA of the CDR3 is TGTGCCAGCAGCCCCGGGACAGGGGGCCGCGAGCAGTACTTC. It translates to CASSPGTGGREQYF. V gene TRBV7-2 combines with J gene TRBJ2-7; 12 bases fit TRBD1. Germline V CDR1 and CDR2: SGHTA, FQGNSA. With V trimmed by 5 bases and J by 6 bases, 5 bases remained unmatched. The CDR3 is made up of 14 amino acids.

The chain recombines TRBV5-1 with TRBJ2-5; 8 nucleotides agree with TRBD2. Germline trimming cut 5 bases from V and 2 bases from J; bases unmatched to any gene: 11. The CDR3 extends over 16 amino acids. Germline CDR1 and CDR2: SGHRS and YFSETQ. The CDR3 loop reads CASSSIAGYLQETQYF. CDR3 in DNA: TGCGCCAGCAGTTCCATAGCGGGATACCTACAAGAGACCCAGTACTTC. The full variable domain, its missing parts supplied by reference TRBV5-1 and TRBJ2-5, is KAGVTQTPRYLIKTRGQQVTLSCSPISGHRSVSWYQQTPGQGLQFLFEYFSETQRNKGNFPGRFSGRQFSNSRSEMNVSTLELGDSALYLCASSSIAGYLQETQYFGPGTRLLVL.

The gene calls are TRBV2 and TRBJ2-5; TRBD1 matches at 12 bases. CDR3 length equals 13 residues. J lost 6 bases, V lost 6 bases, and 2 bases had no gene match. From germline, CDR1 is SNHLY and CDR2 FYNNEI. The CDR3 sequence is CASRRDRGQTQYF. The CDR3 DNA sequence: TGTGCCAGCAGGCGGGACAGGGGGCAGACCCAGTACTTC.

The chain joins TRBV10-3 to TRBJ2-5; D ambiguous. CDR1 ENHRY and CDR2 SYGVKD come from the germline V gene. There are 11 residues in the CDR3. The V end lost 4 bases, the J end lost 5 bases, and 5 bases lay between the germline ends. The CDR3 region has the DNA TGTGCCATCAGTGGCAGGGAGACCCAGTACTTC. It specifies CAISGRETQYF.

J is TRBJ1-3 and V is TRBV30; D not resolved. V dropped 4 bases and J dropped 0 bases, with 7 bases sitting between them. The CDR3 is made up of 13 amino acids. Germline-derived CDR1 and CDR2 are GTSNPN and SVGIG (reference sequence). The CDR3 reads CAWTGYSGNTIYF. In nucleotides, the CDR3 is TGTGCCTGGACGGGATACTCTGGAAACACCATATATTTT.

CDR3 sequence (DNA): TGTGCCAGCAGTTCACAGGGGGTCAATTCACCCCTCCACTTT. It is translated as CASSSQGVNSPLHF. The chain carries TRBV27 and TRBJ1-6; 8 bases match TRBD1. This CDR3 spans 14 amino acids. The germline CDR1 and CDR2 sequences are MNHEY and SMNVEV (reference sequence). J lost 7 bases, V lost 4 bases, and 3 bases had no gene match.